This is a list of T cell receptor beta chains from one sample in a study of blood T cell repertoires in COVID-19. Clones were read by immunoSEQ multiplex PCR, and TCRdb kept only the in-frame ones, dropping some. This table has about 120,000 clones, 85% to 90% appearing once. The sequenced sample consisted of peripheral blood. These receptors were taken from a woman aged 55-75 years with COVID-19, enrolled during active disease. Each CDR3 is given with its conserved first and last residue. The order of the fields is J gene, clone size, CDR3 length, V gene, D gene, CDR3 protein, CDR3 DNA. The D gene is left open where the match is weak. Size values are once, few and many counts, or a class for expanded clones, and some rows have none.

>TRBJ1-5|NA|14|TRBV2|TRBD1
CASSGQGARQPQHF
TGTGCCAGCAGTGGACAGGGGGCTAGGCAGCCCCAGCATTTT
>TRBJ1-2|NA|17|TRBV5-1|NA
CASARGGIAGEVYGYTF
TGCGCCAGCGCTCGAGGGGGGATAGCGGGCGAGGTATATGGCTACACCTTC
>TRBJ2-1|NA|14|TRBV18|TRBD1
CASSPMTGGAGKFF
TGTGCCAGCTCACCTATGACAGGGGGCGCCGGGAAGTTCTTC
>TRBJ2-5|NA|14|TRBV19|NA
CASRSGQLGETQYF
TGTGCCAGTAGGTCTGGACAGTTGGGGGAGACCCAGTACTTC
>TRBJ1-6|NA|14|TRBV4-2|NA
CASSPSQVSSPLHF
TGTGCCAGCAGCCCCTCCCAGGTCAGTTCACCCCTCCACTTT
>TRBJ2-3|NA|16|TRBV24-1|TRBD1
CATSDAGTGGVDTQYF
TGTGCCACCAGTGATGCCGGGACAGGGGGCGTGGATACGCAGTATTTT
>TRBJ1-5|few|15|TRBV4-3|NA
CASSQDRQVNQPQHF
TGCGCCAGCAGCCAAGATAGACAGGTTAATCAGCCCCAGCATTTT
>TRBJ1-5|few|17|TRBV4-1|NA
CASSQEGALYSNQPQHF
TGCGCCAGCAGCCAAGAGGGCGCACTCTATAGCAATCAGCCCCAGCATTTT
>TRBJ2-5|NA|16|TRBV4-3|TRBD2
CASSPLGRREGETQYF
TGCGCCAGCAGCCCGCTGGGACGGCGGGAGGGGGAGACCCAGTACTTC
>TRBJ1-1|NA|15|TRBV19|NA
CASSIGQRMNTEAFF
TGTGCCAGTAGTATAGGACAGAGAATGAACACTGAAGCTTTCTTT
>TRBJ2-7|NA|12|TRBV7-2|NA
CASSPRYYEQYF
TGTGCCAGCAGCCCTCGGTACTACGAGCAGTACTTC
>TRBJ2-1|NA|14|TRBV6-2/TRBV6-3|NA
CASSQQGPYNEQFF
TGTGCCAGCAGCCAACAGGGCCCCTACAATGAGCAGTTCTTC
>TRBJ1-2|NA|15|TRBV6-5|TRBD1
CASSSTGDRGYGYTF
TGTGCCAGCAGTTCCACGGGGGACAGGGGGTATGGCTACACCTTC
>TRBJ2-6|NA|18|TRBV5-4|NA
CASSLVGGLTSGANVLTF
TGTGCCAGCAGCTTGGTGGGGGGTCTAACCTCTGGGGCCAACGTCCTGACTTTC
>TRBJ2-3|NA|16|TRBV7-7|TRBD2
CASSPGGVSLSDTQYF
TGTGCCAGCAGCCCGGGGGGGGTCTCTCTCTCGGATACGCAGTATTTT
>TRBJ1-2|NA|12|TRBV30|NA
CAWAYGTGAGTF
NA
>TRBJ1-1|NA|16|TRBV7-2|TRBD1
CASSLTGTGGGTEAFF
TGTGCCAGCAGCCTTACCGGGACAGGGGGTGGGACTGAAGCTTTCTTT
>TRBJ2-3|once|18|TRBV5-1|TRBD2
CASSLEGSLAGGTDTQYF
TGCGCCAGCAGCTTGGAGGGCTCACTAGCGGGGGGCACAGATACGCAGTATTTT
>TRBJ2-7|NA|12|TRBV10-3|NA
CAISESIYEQYF
TGTGCCATCAGTGAGTCTATCTACGAGCAGTACTTC
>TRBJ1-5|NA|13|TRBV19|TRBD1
CATSGTGNQPQHF
TGTGCCACCTCCGGGACAGGCAATCAGCCCCAGCATTTT
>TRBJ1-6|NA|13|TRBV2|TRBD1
CASSGTVDTPLHF
TGTGCCAGCAGCGGGACAGTTGATACACCCCTCCACTTT
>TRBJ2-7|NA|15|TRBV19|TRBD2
CASSILAGGRWEQYF
TGTGCCAGTAGTATATTAGCGGGGGGCCGGTGGGAGCAGTACTTC
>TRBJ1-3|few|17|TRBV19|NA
CASSISRGSYSGNTIYF
TGTGCCAGTAGTATTTCTAGAGGATCGTACTCTGGAAACACCATATATTTT
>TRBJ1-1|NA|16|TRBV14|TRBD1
CASSQFTGATNTEAFF
TGTGCCAGCAGCCAATTTACAGGGGCGACGAACACTGAAGCTTTCTTT
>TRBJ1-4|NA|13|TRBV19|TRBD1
CASSPRQGAKLFF
TGTGCCAGTAGTCCCCGACAGGGGGCAAAACTGTTTTTT
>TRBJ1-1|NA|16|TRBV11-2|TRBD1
CASSRTTGGRNTEAFF
TGTGCCAGCAGCCGAACCACAGGGGGACGGAACACTGAAGCTTTCTTT
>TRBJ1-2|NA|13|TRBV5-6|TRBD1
CASSREDRGAYTF
TGTGCCAGCAGCCGAGAGGACAGGGGCGCGTATACCTTC
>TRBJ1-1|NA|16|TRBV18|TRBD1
CASSPPGTGPSTEAFF
TGTGCCAGCTCACCACCTGGGACAGGTCCTAGCACTGAAGCTTTCTTT